What follows are 2 T cell receptor beta chains derived from one specimen sequenced in a study of T cells in localized non-small cell lung cancer. Sequencing was performed with immunoSEQ multiplex PCR; in TCRdb, only in-frame clones are kept and a portion is missing. The table records tens of thousands of clones, more than 75% of them present only once. The input for sequencing was peripheral blood, taken before any cancer treatment. Every receptor here comes from a male donor aged 60 or over with stage I squamous cell lung carcinoma.

V and J are TRBV5-1 and TRBJ2-1, with TRBD2 as a possible D gene (6 bases). CDR3 length: 15 amino acids. Trimming removed 5 bases at V and 1 base at J, with 13 bases between. In germline, CDR1 is SGHRS, CDR2 YFSETQ. CDR3 in DNA: TGCGCCAGCAGGAAGACTGGGGGGTCCTACAATGAGCAGTTCTTC. This translates into CASRKTGGSYNEQFF.

This clone occurred once. The gene calls are TRBV19 and TRBJ2-1; maybe TRBD2 (5 bases). This CDR3 contains 16 residues. Trimming took 2 bases from V and 0 from J, leaving 11 bases between them. Germline values: CDR1 LNHDA, CDR2 SQIVND (reference sequence). The CDR3 sequence is CASSIITGNSYNEQFF. In nucleotides, the CDR3 is TGTGCCAGTAGTATAATTACCGGGAACTCCTACAATGAGCAGTTCTTC.